These 5 T cell receptor beta chains originate from one sample sequenced in a study of cytomegalovirus exposure and HLA in healthy donors. Primers for the PCR totalled 60 Vbeta and 13 Jbeta. Using immunoSEQ multiplex PCR, the repertoire was profiled, and TCRdb retains in-frame clones only, with some absent. Of about 150,000 clones listed, about three quarters are singletons. The sequenced material came from PBMCs. Source of these receptors: a young man in good health and CMV-seronegative.

J is TRBJ2-7 and V is TRBV7-2, with 9 bases fitting TRBD1. The CDR3 contains 15 residues. J lost 1 base, V lost 5 bases, and 6 bases had no gene match. From germline, CDR1 is SGHTA and CDR2 FQGNSA. The CDR3 sequence is CASSPSGTGSYEQYF. CDR3 in DNA: TGTGCCAGCAGCCCCTCGGGGACAGGGTCCTACGAGCAGTACTTC. The full variable domain, completed using reference TRBV7-2 and TRBJ2-7, is GAGVSQSPSNKVTEKGKDVELRCDPISGHTALYWYRQSLGQGLEFLIYFQGNSAPDKSGLPSDRFSAERTGGSVSTLTIQRTQQEDSAVYLCASSPSGTGSYEQYFGPGTRLTVT.

The chain employs TRBV12-5 and TRBJ2-1; 7 bases agree with TRBD2. This CDR3 has 16 residues. Germline CDR1 reads LGHNT; CDR2 reads FRNRAP. V shed 0 bases, J shed 5 bases, and the junction held 7 bases outside the gene matches. CDR3 region: CASGLVQSSGNNEQFF. DNA of the CDR3: TGTGCTAGTGGTTTGGTACAGTCTAGCGGCAACAATGAGCAGTTCTTC.

The chain links TRBV11-2 to TRBJ2-7; 7 positions agree with TRBD2. This CDR3 contains 15 residues. The junction had 3 bases not matched to a gene; V was cut back by 1 base and J by 0 bases. Germline V gene data show CDR1 as SGHAT and CDR2 as FQNNGV. The CDR3 protein is CASSLGLAVSYEQYF. CDR3 DNA sequence: TGTGCCAGCAGCTTAGGGCTAGCGGTCTCCTACGAGCAGTACTTC.

The CDR3 sequence is CASSSPGGGRGTEAFF. CDR3 coding DNA: TGTGCCAGCAGTTCCCCAGGGGGCGGACGGGGCACTGAAGCTTTCTTT. The chain recombines TRBV27 with TRBJ1-1; 8 positions agree with TRBD1. The germline CDR1 and CDR2 sequences are MNHEY and SMNVEV (reference sequence). J lost 4 bases, V lost 4 bases, and 11 bases had no gene match. The CDR3 is 16 amino acids.

This clone is a singleton in its sample. The J gene is TRBJ1-2, the V gene TRBV5-1; D is undetermined. Germline V lookup: CDR1 SGHRS, CDR2 YFSETQ. The CDR3 has 14 residues. The V and J ends lost 0 bases and 4 bases respectively, with 10 bases between them. CDR3 loop: CASSLGTESYGYTF. CDR3 nucleotide sequence: TGCGCCAGCAGCTTGGGCACCGAGTCCTATGGCTACACCTTC. Variable domain in full (rest from reference TRBV5-1 and TRBJ1-2): KAGVTQTPRYLIKTRGQQVTLSCSPISGHRSVSWYQQTPGQGLQFLFEYFSETQRNKGNFPGRFSGRQFSNSRSEMNVSTLELGDSALYLCASSLGTESYGYTFGSGTRLTVV.